This TCR beta chain derives from a study of blood T cell repertoires in COVID-19. In the study overall: COVID-19 samples collected from the United States, Italy and Spain covered acute and convalescent phases. Sample material is recorded as cDNA or gDNA derived from T cells, B-cell-depleted T cells, or PBMCs.

Authors' methods: How many nucleated cells were present was estimated from reference gene primer amplification. The assay was immunoSEQ multiplex PCR, and TCRdb's table has in-frame clones only and misses some. V and J calls and clone size come straight from that table; D and trimming were deduced from the DNA. The table lists roughly 350,000 clones, roughly 90% of them singletons. This clone is a singleton in its sample. Germline V gene lookup returns CDR1 SGHDN and CDR2 FVKESK. This CDR3 region has 13 residues. Deletions cut 2 bases from V and 7 bases from J, with 11 bases between. The V gene is TRBV14, the J gene TRBJ1-2; perhaps TRBD1 as D (5 bases). The TCR sequence derives from a woman between 50 and 59 years old with active or convalescent COVID-19. Sequencing was carried out using peripheral blood. CDR3 sequence: CASSQTREGGYTF. In DNA, the CDR3 is TGTGCCAGCAGCCAAACCAGGGAGGGTGGCTACACCTTC.